Reported below is one T cell receptor (beta chain). Participants' own reports of clinical history determined their cohort assignment. TCRdb keeps only in-frame clones here, not all; method: immunoSEQ multiplex PCR. Here the sample spans over 250,000 clones, 85% to 90% being singletons. The sample originates from a study of blood T cell repertoires in COVID-19. Across the whole study: The cDNA or gDNA used as material had been derived from T cells, B-cell-depleted T cells, or PBMCs.

This CDR3 contains 16 residues. Trimming pared 0 bases from V and 6 bases from J, leaving 15 bases between. From germline, CDR1 is SGHRS and CDR2 YFSETQ. This clonotype originated in a woman aged 60-75 years in a cohort exposed to, infected with or recovered from COVID-19 (not recorded which). The sequenced sample consisted of PBMCs or T cells enriched from blood (not recorded which). The V and J genes are TRBV5-1 and TRBJ1-4; a weak D match, TRBD1 (6 bases). Written as DNA, the CDR3 is TGCGCCAGCAGCTTGGGGGGGCAGGATAGAGATGAAAAACTGTTTTTT. Its protein product is CASSLGGQDRDEKLFF. Filled out from reference TRBV5-1 and TRBJ1-4, the complete variable domain reads KAGVTQTPRYLIKTRGQQVTLSCSPISGHRSVSWYQQTPGQGLQFLFEYFSETQRNKGNFPGRFSGRQFSNSRSEMNVSTLELGDSALYLCASSLGGQDRDEKLFFGSGTQLSVL.